Following are 20 T cell receptor beta chains from one sample sequenced in a study of shared clonotypes between healthy human individuals. Sequencing was performed with immunoSEQ multiplex PCR; in TCRdb, only in-frame clones are kept and a portion is missing. Of 1,100,000 or so clones listed, around 78% were seen once; the top ten hold 0.52%. The specimen was memory CD4+ T cells from PBMCs. This sample's subset: CD45RA-negative fraction. These receptors were obtained from a man aged 18 to 35 in good health. Some clones in this sample may be carry-over from other donors' samples.

The J gene is TRBJ1-1, the V gene TRBV2; 11 positions match TRBD1. J lost 4 bases, V lost 4 bases, and 5 bases had no gene match. Per germline, CDR1 SNHLY and CDR2 FYNNEI. The CDR3 is 15 residues long. The CDR3 region is CASSGTGGLGTEAFF. In nucleotides, the CDR3 is TGTGCCAGCAGTGGGACAGGGGGCCTAGGCACTGAAGCTTTCTTT.

The chain links TRBV18 to TRBJ1-2, with TRBD1 as a possible D gene (5 bases). The germline V and J ends were trimmed by 1 base and 6 bases, with 12 bases remaining between them. The germline gives CDR1 KGHSH, CDR2 LQKENI. This CDR3 has 14 amino acids. The CDR3 DNA reads as TGTGCCAGCTCACCACTGGGGGTACCTAATGGCTACACCTTC. Amino acids: CASSPLGVPNGYTF.

The chain recombines TRBV2 with TRBJ1-1, with D hard to call. CDR1 is SNHLY, CDR2 FYNNEI, per germline. The CDR3 is 13 residues long. The V end was cut by 7 bases, the J end by 4 bases, with 13 bases between. The CDR3 reads CASNLHAGTEAFF. CDR3 nucleotide sequence: TGTGCCAGCAACCTACATGCGGGCACTGAAGCTTTCTTT.

This clone came up a few times. CDR3 nucleotides: TGTGCCAGCAGAGTATTACAGGCGAAGGCTTTCTTT. Amino acids: CASRVLQAKAFF. The V gene is TRBV2, the J gene TRBJ1-1, with TRBD1 as a possible D gene (5 bases). The length of the CDR3 is 12 residues. V was clipped by 6 bases and J by 11 bases, with 16 bases between them. Germline assignment: CDR1 SNHLY and CDR2 FYNNEI.

The V and J genes are TRBV5-6 and TRBJ1-2; TRBD1 is a possible D gene (5 bases). This CDR3 has 13 residues. In germline, CDR1 is SGHDT, CDR2 YYEEEE. V lost 4 bases and J lost 8, with 15 bases in between. DNA of the CDR3: TGTGCCAGCAGCCCCGGGACCGCCCCCGGCTACACCTTC. Amino acids: CASSPGTAPGYTF. Using reference TRBV5-6 and TRBJ1-2 for the parts outside the CDR3, the full variable domain is DAGVTQSPTHLIKTRGQQVTLRCSPKSGHDTVSWYQQALGQGPQFIFQYYEEEERQRGNFPDRFSGHQFPNYSSELNVNALLLGDSALYLCASSPGTAPGYTFGSGTRLTVV.

Note on this clone: At the DNA level, this CDR3 is encoded by other sequences in the same sample as well. J is TRBJ2-5 and V is TRBV10-1; D gene unclear. Germline CDR1 WNHNN, CDR2 SYGVQD (reference sequence). This CDR3 has 14 residues. The V gene lost 0 bases and the J gene lost 5 bases, with 10 bases spanning the gap. CDR3 nucleotides: TGCGCCAGCAGTGAGTCGACTGGTCGGGAGACCCAGTACTTC. Protein product: CASSESTGRETQYF.

This rearrangement joins TRBV25-1 to TRBJ1-4, with 8 bases aligning to TRBD1. Germline CDR1 reads MGHDK; CDR2 reads SYGVNS. V trimming: 6 bases; J trimming: 2 bases; junction bases outside the gene matches: 5. The CDR3 consists of 15 residues. Here the CDR3 reads CASRTGAGTNEKLFF. The CDR3 coding sequence is TGTGCCAGCAGGACAGGGGCCGGGACTAATGAAAAACTGTTTTTT.

The V gene is TRBV11-2, the J gene TRBJ2-1, with D maybe TRBD1 (5 bases). Germline V gene data show CDR1 as SGHAT and CDR2 as FQNNGV. The V and J ends lost 4 bases and 4 bases respectively, with 8 bases between them. The CDR3 extends over 13 amino acids. The CDR3 bases are TGTGCCAGCAGCTCGGACATATACAATGAGCAGTTCTTC. Amino acid sequence: CASSSDIYNEQFF.

This clone appeared a few times. This rearrangement joins TRBV7-3 to TRBJ2-2; D possibly corresponds to TRBD2 (6 bases). Germline-derived CDR1 and CDR2 are SGHTA and FQGTGA. The CDR3 runs to 14 residues. V lost 4 bases, J lost 4 bases, and 10 bases lay in between. CDR3 nucleotide sequence: TGTGCCAGCAGCTCTGGGACTTTCACCGGGGAGCTGTTTTTT. As protein: CASSSGTFTGELFF. The variable domain in full, completed from reference TRBV7-3 and TRBJ2-2, reads GAGVSQTPSNKVTEKGKYVELRCDPISGHTALYWYRQSLGQGPEFLIYFQGTGAADDSGLPNDRFFAVRPEGSVSTLKIQRTERGDSAVYLCASSSGTFTGELFFGEGSRLTVL.

V is TRBV6-5 and J is TRBJ1-1; 10 bases map to TRBD1. Germline V gives CDR1 MNHEY, CDR2 SVGAGI. The junction had 6 bases not matched to a gene; V was cut back by 2 bases and J by 3 bases. This CDR3 is built from 16 residues. The CDR3 DNA reads TGTGCCAGCAGTTACCGCCGGACAGGGGGTGACACTGAAGCTTTCTTT. This gives the protein CASSYRRTGGDTEAFF.

The table lists this clone with a count of one. The V and J genes are TRBV12-5 and TRBJ2-5, with TRBD1 matching over 8 bases. J was trimmed by 4 bases and V by 6 bases; bases with no gene match: 10. Germline V gene sequence: CDR1 LGHNT, CDR2 FRNRAP. This CDR3 region has 15 residues. The CDR3 here is CASGQPDRGGETQYF. The CDR3 DNA is TGTGCTAGTGGACAGCCCGACAGGGGAGGAGAGACCCAGTACTTC. The variable domain in full, with the rest retrieved from reference TRBV12-5 and TRBJ2-5, is DARVTQTPRHKVTEMGQEVTMRCQPILGHNTVFWYRQTMMQGLELLAYFRNRAPLDDSGMPKDRFSAEMPDATLATLKIQPSEPRDSAVYFCASGQPDRGGETQYFGPGTRLLVL.

This clone was detected ten times or more. The genes are TRBV28 and TRBJ1-5; D ambiguous. Germline assignment: CDR1 MDHEN and CDR2 SYDVKM. V was trimmed by 6 bases and J by 0 bases, leaving 6 bases between them. This CDR3 has 13 residues. As DNA, the CDR3 is TGTGCCAGCAGGTCATATAGCAATCAGCCCCAGCATTTT. As protein: CASRSYSNQPQHF.

V and J are TRBV18 and TRBJ2-7; 7 nucleotides agree with TRBD1. This CDR3 is built from 17 residues. With V trimmed by 0 bases and J by 1 base, 9 bases remained unmatched. Germline CDR1 and CDR2: KGHSH and LQKENI. The CDR3 spells CASSPPRLQGFSYEQYF. As DNA, the CDR3 is TGTGCCAGCTCACCACCCCGACTACAGGGGTTTTCCTACGAGCAGTACTTC.

The chain employs TRBV28 and TRBJ1-2, with TRBD1 matching 8 bases. The CDR3 has 14 residues. Germline loops: CDR1 MDHEN, CDR2 SYDVKM. J gave up 7 bases and V 5 bases, and 9 bases lay outside the gene matches. The CDR3 protein is CASSAGGALGGYTF. CDR3 in DNA: TGTGCCAGCAGTGCAGGGGGCGCGTTAGGTGGCTACACCTTC.

The chain links TRBV9 to TRBJ2-5; 11 bases match TRBD2. The CDR3 contains 20 residues. The germline CDR1 and CDR2 sequences are SGDLS and YYNGEE. V shed 4 bases, J shed 1 base, and the junction held 18 bases outside the gene matches. This CDR3 reads CASSPSYGRGTSGFQETQYF. The CDR3, as DNA: TGTGCCAGCAGCCCCTCATATGGGAGAGGGACTAGCGGATTCCAAGAGACCCAGTACTTC.

The chain couples TRBV5-1 to TRBJ1-2; TRBD1 aligns across 9 bases. The trim removed 3 bases at V and 2 bases at J, leaving 8 bases unmatched. This CDR3 has 16 amino acids. Germline V CDR1 and CDR2: SGHRS, YFSETQ. In nucleotides, the CDR3 is TGCGCCAGCAGCTCCGACCCGACAGGGGGAAACTATGGCTACACCTTC. Translation gives CASSSDPTGGNYGYTF.

J is TRBJ2-5 and V is TRBV11-2, with D tentatively TRBD2 (6 bases). The germline V gene has CDR1 SGHAT and CDR2 FQNNGV. CDR3 length: 15 amino acids. Between the trimmed V and J ends, which lost 3 bases and 2 bases, there was a span of 13 bases. CDR3 region: CASSFRRERQETQYF. CDR3 DNA sequence: TGTGCCAGCAGCTTCCGGAGGGAGCGGCAAGAGACCCAGTACTTC.

This CDR3 reads CASSLEVGLPNEKLFF. The CDR3 nucleotides read TGTGCCAGCAGCCTAGAAGTCGGGCTACCTAATGAAAAACTGTTTTTT. This sequence joins TRBV7-9 and TRBJ1-4; D gene uncertain. The CDR3 totals 16 residues. V was clipped by 5 bases and J by 3 bases, with 16 bases between them. Germline V gives CDR1 SEHNR, CDR2 FQNEAQ (reference sequence).

The rearrangement uses TRBV11-3 and TRBJ2-2; D not certain. Trimming shortened V by 5 bases and J by 4 bases, and 11 bases separated the two germline ends. Germline CDR1 reads SGHNT; CDR2 reads YENEEA. This CDR3 is 14 amino acids long. The CDR3 here is CASSRQRSTGELFF. Here the CDR3 DNA reads TGTGCCAGCAGCCGTCAGAGAAGCACCGGGGAGCTGTTTTTT.

The CDR3 bases are TGTGCCAGCAGCTTGACTAGATACTACGAGCAGTACTTC. It yields the protein CASSLTRYYEQYF. This chain connects TRBV13 to TRBJ2-7; a possible D gene is TRBD2 (6 bases). The CDR3 sequence is 13 residues long. Trimming took off 3 bases at V and 3 bases at J, with 9 bases between the two ends. Germline V gene lookup returns CDR1 PRHDT and CDR2 FYEKMQ (reference sequence).